This is a list of T cell receptor beta chains from one sample in a study of technical replicates of blood from a few donors. The assay was immunoSEQ multiplex PCR, and TCRdb's table has in-frame clones only and misses some. The sample consists of tens of thousands of clones, approximately 96% of them appearing once. The sequenced sample was T cells isolated from PBMCs. Source of these receptors: a human donor in good health. The CDR3 runs from the conserved cysteine through the conserved F or W. A D gene is named only where the DNA matches it firmly. The size of a clone is reported for some rows only, either as once, few or many, or as a class for expanded clones.

CDR3 DNA: TGCAGCGCCGGGGGGGGGTACGAAAGGAACAACGGGGAGCTGTTTTTT; CDR3 protein: CSAGGGYERNNGELFF; CDR3 length: 16; J gene: TRBJ2-2; V gene: TRBV29-1; D gene: TRBD2; clone size: NA
CDR3 DNA: TGCAGCGTTCCGACAGGGAACAACTATGGCTACACCTTC; CDR3 protein: CSVPTGNNYGYTF; CDR3 length: 13; J gene: TRBJ1-2; V gene: TRBV29-1; D gene: TRBD1; clone size: NA
CDR3 DNA: TGTGCCAGCAGTTTGGACATTAGCAATCAGCCCCAGCATTTT; CDR3 protein: CASSLDISNQPQHF; CDR3 length: 14; J gene: TRBJ1-5; V gene: TRBV28; D gene: NA; clone size: NA
CDR3 DNA: TGTGCCAGCAGTTCGCACCCTACAGGTACTGGGGAGCTGTTTTTT; CDR3 protein: CASSSHPTGTGELFF; CDR3 length: 15; J gene: TRBJ2-2; V gene: TRBV27; D gene: NA; clone size: NA
CDR3 DNA: TGTGCCAGCAGCAAGTCAGGGGCGGAGCAGTACTTC; CDR3 protein: CASSKSGAEQYF; CDR3 length: 12; J gene: TRBJ2-7; V gene: TRBV11-3; D gene: NA; clone size: NA
CDR3 DNA: TGCGCCAGCAGCTCGCTAGCGGGGGGGACAGATACGCAGTATTTT; CDR3 protein: CASSSLAGGTDTQYF; CDR3 length: 15; J gene: TRBJ2-3; V gene: TRBV5-1; D gene: TRBD2; clone size: NA
CDR3 DNA: TGCAGCGTAGGGACAGGGAGTGGCTACGAGCAGTACTTC; CDR3 protein: CSVGTGSGYEQYF; CDR3 length: 13; J gene: TRBJ2-7; V gene: TRBV29-1; D gene: TRBD1; clone size: NA
CDR3 DNA: TGTGCCAGCAGTTCCGGGACTAGCGGGAATACCGGGGAGCTGTTTTTT; CDR3 protein: CASSSGTSGNTGELFF; CDR3 length: 16; J gene: TRBJ2-2; V gene: TRBV13; D gene: TRBD2; clone size: NA
CDR3 DNA: TGTGCCTGGAGTGTTTCTATAGGCTACACCTTC; CDR3 protein: CAWSVSIGYTF; CDR3 length: 11; J gene: TRBJ1-2; V gene: TRBV30; D gene: NA; clone size: NA
CDR3 DNA: TGTGCCAGCAGCCTGGGGACAGGGGTTAAGTACTTC; CDR3 protein: CASSLGTGVKYF; CDR3 length: 12; J gene: TRBJ2-7; V gene: TRBV7-6; D gene: TRBD1; clone size: NA
CDR3 DNA: TGTGCCTGGAGCGAAACGTTCCAGGGTGAGCAGTTCTTC; CDR3 protein: CAWSETFQGEQFF; CDR3 length: 13; J gene: TRBJ2-1; V gene: TRBV30; D gene: NA; clone size: NA
CDR3 DNA: TGCGCCAGCAGCTTGTCTGGCAGTCAACTATCTCTTAACTATGGCTACACCTTC; CDR3 protein: CASSLSGSQLSLNYGYTF; CDR3 length: 18; J gene: TRBJ1-2; V gene: TRBV5-1; D gene: NA; clone size: NA
CDR3 DNA: TGTGCCAGCAGTGCGGACACAGACTCTGGAAACACCATATATTTT; CDR3 protein: CASSADTDSGNTIYF; CDR3 length: 15; J gene: TRBJ1-3; V gene: TRBV2; D gene: NA; clone size: NA
CDR3 DNA: TGTGCCAGTACTCCGGGTAGCGGGAGGCGTGCAGATACGCAGTATTTT; CDR3 protein: CASTPGSGRRADTQYF; CDR3 length: 16; J gene: TRBJ2-3; V gene: TRBV19; D gene: TRBD2; clone size: once
CDR3 DNA: TGTGCCAGCACCCGGGACAGGGGGATTATTGAAAAACTGTTTTTT; CDR3 protein: CASTRDRGIIEKLFF; CDR3 length: 15; J gene: TRBJ1-4; V gene: TRBV4-2; D gene: TRBD1; clone size: NA
CDR3 DNA: TGCAGCGTCCGGCCCAGCTCACAGGATGAGCAGTTCTTC; CDR3 protein: CSVRPSSQDEQFF; CDR3 length: 13; J gene: TRBJ2-1; V gene: TRBV29-1; D gene: NA; clone size: NA
CDR3 DNA: TGTGCCAGCAGTGACAGAGATAATTCACCCCTCCACTTT; CDR3 protein: CASSDRDNSPLHF; CDR3 length: 13; J gene: TRBJ1-6; V gene: TRBV6-4; D gene: NA; clone size: NA
CDR3 DNA: TGTGCCAGCACCTTTGACAGTAACTATGGCTACACCTTC; CDR3 protein: CASTFDSNYGYTF; CDR3 length: 13; J gene: TRBJ1-2; V gene: TRBV6-1; D gene: NA; clone size: NA
CDR3 DNA: TGTGCCAGCAGTGAAGCGGGTTCTTCGGAGGGAGGCACTGAAGCTTTCTTT; CDR3 protein: CASSEAGSSEGGTEAFF; CDR3 length: 17; J gene: TRBJ1-1; V gene: TRBV6-1; D gene: NA; clone size: NA
CDR3 DNA: TGTGCCAGTAGTATAGTAGGGGATGGCTACACCTTC; CDR3 protein: CASSIVGDGYTF; CDR3 length: 12; J gene: TRBJ1-2; V gene: TRBV19; D gene: NA; clone size: NA
CDR3 DNA: TGTGCCAGCAGTTTATTCGGCGGGACAGGAGGGAAGGGCAATCAGCCCCAGCATTTT; CDR3 protein: CASSLFGGTGGKGNQPQHF; CDR3 length: 19; J gene: TRBJ1-5; V gene: TRBV27; D gene: TRBD1; clone size: NA
CDR3 DNA: TGTGCCAGCAGCCGACAGGGGACTCAGCCCCAGCATTTT; CDR3 protein: CASSRQGTQPQHF; CDR3 length: 13; J gene: TRBJ1-5; V gene: TRBV27; D gene: TRBD1; clone size: NA
CDR3 DNA: TGTGCCAGCAGCTTAGCGGGCGGTGCGACAGCCTATGGCTACACCTTC; CDR3 protein: CASSLAGGATAYGYTF; CDR3 length: 16; J gene: TRBJ1-2; V gene: TRBV7-2; D gene: NA; clone size: NA
CDR3 DNA: TGTGCCAGCAGACAGGGGAACACTAATGAAAAACTGTTTTTT; CDR3 protein: CASRQGNTNEKLFF; CDR3 length: 14; J gene: TRBJ1-4; V gene: TRBV28; D gene: TRBD1; clone size: NA
CDR3 DNA: TGTGCCACCAGCAGCGGACACCGGGGGGGTGAGCAGTACTTC; CDR3 protein: CATSSGHRGGEQYF; CDR3 length: 14; J gene: TRBJ2-7; V gene: TRBV15; D gene: TRBD2; clone size: NA
CDR3 DNA: TGTGCCAGCAGCAAGACAGGTGGTGACGAGCAGTACTTC; CDR3 protein: CASSKTGGDEQYF; CDR3 length: 13; J gene: TRBJ2-7; V gene: TRBV9; D gene: NA; clone size: NA
CDR3 DNA: TGTGCCAGCAGCCTATCCTACGAGCAGTACTTC; CDR3 protein: CASSLSYEQYF; CDR3 length: 11; J gene: TRBJ2-7; V gene: TRBV7-9; D gene: NA; clone size: NA
CDR3 DNA: TGTGCCAGCAGCCGGACTAGCGGGGCCCGGGAGACCCAGTACTTC; CDR3 protein: CASSRTSGARETQYF; CDR3 length: 15; J gene: TRBJ2-5; V gene: TRBV7-3; D gene: TRBD2; clone size: NA
CDR3 DNA: TGTGCCAGCAGCTTAGGTCTTCGACAGGAACTGTTTTTT; CDR3 protein: CASSLGLRQELFF; CDR3 length: 13; J gene: TRBJ1-4; V gene: TRBV7-2; D gene: NA; clone size: NA
CDR3 DNA: TGTGCCAGCAGCAAAGTCTTAACGAGGGGGTTCGCCGGGGAGCTGTTTTTT; CDR3 protein: CASSKVLTRGFAGELFF; CDR3 length: 17; J gene: TRBJ2-2; V gene: TRBV21-1; D gene: NA; clone size: NA
CDR3 DNA: TGTGCCTGGAGTGTACGGAGCAGCTATGGCTACACCTTC; CDR3 protein: CAWSVRSSYGYTF; CDR3 length: 13; J gene: TRBJ1-2; V gene: TRBV30; D gene: NA; clone size: NA
CDR3 DNA: TGTGCCAGCTCCCAAACTGGACTAGCCGGAGGGAATACGCAGTATTTT; CDR3 protein: CASSQTGLAGGNTQYF; CDR3 length: 16; J gene: TRBJ2-3; V gene: TRBV18; D gene: TRBD2; clone size: NA
CDR3 DNA: TGCGCCAGCAGCTTGACAGGGGTGAACTACGAGCAGTACTTC; CDR3 protein: CASSLTGVNYEQYF; CDR3 length: 14; J gene: TRBJ2-7; V gene: TRBV5-1; D gene: TRBD1; clone size: NA
CDR3 DNA: TGTGCCAGCAGCTTGGTGATTAGCGGGAGCTCGGAGACCCAGTACTTC; CDR3 protein: CASSLVISGSSETQYF; CDR3 length: 16; J gene: TRBJ2-5; V gene: TRBV5-4; D gene: TRBD2; clone size: NA
CDR3 DNA: TGTGCCAGCAGTGAATGGGGGGGTCAGCCCCAGCATTTT; CDR3 protein: CASSEWGGQPQHF; CDR3 length: 13; J gene: TRBJ1-5; V gene: TRBV6-1; D gene: NA; clone size: NA
CDR3 DNA: TGCGCCAGCAGCCAATGGGACAGAGTATTCCCAGATACGCAGTATTTT; CDR3 protein: CASSQWDRVFPDTQYF; CDR3 length: 16; J gene: TRBJ2-3; V gene: TRBV5-1; D gene: TRBD1; clone size: NA
CDR3 DNA: TGTGCCAGCAGCCCGGAGGGGACAGTTGGTGGCTACACCTTC; CDR3 protein: CASSPEGTVGGYTF; CDR3 length: 14; J gene: TRBJ1-2; V gene: TRBV11-3; D gene: TRBD1; clone size: NA
CDR3 DNA: TGTGCCAGCAGTTCAGGCCAGCCCCAGCATTTT; CDR3 protein: CASSSGQPQHF; CDR3 length: 11; J gene: TRBJ1-5; V gene: TRBV6-6; D gene: NA; clone size: NA
CDR3 DNA: TGTGCCAGTAGGGTCGGGATTAGCAATCAGCCCCAGCATTTT; CDR3 protein: CASRVGISNQPQHF; CDR3 length: 14; J gene: TRBJ1-5; V gene: TRBV19; D gene: NA; clone size: NA
CDR3 DNA: TGTGCCAGCAGCTTTGGGACAGCCTATGAAAAACTGTTTTTT; CDR3 protein: CASSFGTAYEKLFF; CDR3 length: 14; J gene: TRBJ1-4; V gene: TRBV5-5; D gene: TRBD1; clone size: NA
CDR3 DNA: TGCGCCAGCAGCTCTGGGGCCAGGGCCAATGAGCAGTTCTTC; CDR3 protein: CASSSGARANEQFF; CDR3 length: 14; J gene: TRBJ2-1; V gene: TRBV5-1; D gene: NA; clone size: NA
CDR3 DNA: TGTGCCAGCAACGAGGGATTACAGGGGGTCGGCTACACCTTC; CDR3 protein: CASNEGLQGVGYTF; CDR3 length: 14; J gene: TRBJ1-2; V gene: TRBV21-1; D gene: NA; clone size: NA
CDR3 DNA: TGTGCCAGCAAGGGACAGTTGAACACTGAAGCTTTCTTT; CDR3 protein: CASKGQLNTEAFF; CDR3 length: 13; J gene: TRBJ1-1; V gene: TRBV7-6; D gene: TRBD1; clone size: NA
CDR3 DNA: TGTGCCAGTGGGAGTAGCAATCAGCCCCAGCATTTT; CDR3 protein: CASGSSNQPQHF; CDR3 length: 12; J gene: TRBJ1-5; V gene: TRBV19; D gene: NA; clone size: NA
CDR3 DNA: TGCGCCAGCAGCGGAGGGACCCCAACTAATGAAAAACTGTTTTTT; CDR3 protein: CASSGGTPTNEKLFF; CDR3 length: 15; J gene: TRBJ1-4; V gene: TRBV5-1; D gene: NA; clone size: NA